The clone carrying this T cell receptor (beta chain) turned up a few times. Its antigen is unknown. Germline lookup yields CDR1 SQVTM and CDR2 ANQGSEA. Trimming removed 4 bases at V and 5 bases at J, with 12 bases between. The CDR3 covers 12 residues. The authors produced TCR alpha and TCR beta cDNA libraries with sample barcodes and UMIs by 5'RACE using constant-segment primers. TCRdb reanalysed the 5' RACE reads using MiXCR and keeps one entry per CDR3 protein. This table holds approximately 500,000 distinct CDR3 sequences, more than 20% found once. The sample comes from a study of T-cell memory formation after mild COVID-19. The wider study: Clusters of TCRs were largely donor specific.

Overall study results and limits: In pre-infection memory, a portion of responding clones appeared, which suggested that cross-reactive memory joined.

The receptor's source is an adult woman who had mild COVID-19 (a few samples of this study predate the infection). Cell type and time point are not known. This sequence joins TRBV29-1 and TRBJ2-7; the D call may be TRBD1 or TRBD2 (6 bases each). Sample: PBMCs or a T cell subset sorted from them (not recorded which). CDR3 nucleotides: TGCAGCGTTGTGAGAGGGGGGAACGAGCAGTACTTC. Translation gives CSVVRGGNEQYF.